This record concerns one TCR beta chain sequence. The data originate from a study of response to subunit inactivated influenza vaccine. This CDR3 comprises 15 residues. Trimming took 0 bases from V and 6 from J, leaving 16 bases between them. The V gene's germline CDR1 is DFQATT and CDR2 SNEGSKA (reference sequence). TCRdb recomputed calls from the RT-PCR reads with MiXCR, one row per CDR3 protein. The repertoire holds 800,000 to 1,000,000 distinct CDR3 sequences, with about 20% as singletons. This receptor was obtained from a man aged 50 or older who received an inactivated influenza vaccine. The V call is TRBV20-1, the J call TRBJ2-3; tentative D call: TRBD1 (6 bases). Sample: PBMCs from blood, taken 4 to 6 days after vaccination. As DNA, the CDR3 is TGCAGTGCTAGAGACGGAACAGGGAGCCGGGATACGCAGTATTTT. It translates to CSARDGTGSRDTQYF.